This T cell receptor beta chain came from a study of control samples from healthy donors and cancer patients. V dropped 4 bases and J dropped 3 bases, with 19 bases sitting between them. The germline V gene encodes CDR1 MNHNS and CDR2 SASEGT. This CDR3 is built from 16 residues. Assay: immunoSEQ multiplex PCR; the TCRdb copy retains only in-frame clones and omits some. The sample has approximately 100,000 clones, about 89% seen once. Sample: PBMCs. The chain joins TRBV6-1 to TRBJ2-7, with D perhaps assigned TRBD1 or TRBD2 (5 bases each). The source of this sequence is a man in his sixties with lung cancer. CDR3 sequence: CASSGASGTAFYEQYF. The DNA for the CDR3 is TGTGCCAGCAGTGGGGCGTCCGGGACGGCGTTCTACGAGCAGTACTTC.